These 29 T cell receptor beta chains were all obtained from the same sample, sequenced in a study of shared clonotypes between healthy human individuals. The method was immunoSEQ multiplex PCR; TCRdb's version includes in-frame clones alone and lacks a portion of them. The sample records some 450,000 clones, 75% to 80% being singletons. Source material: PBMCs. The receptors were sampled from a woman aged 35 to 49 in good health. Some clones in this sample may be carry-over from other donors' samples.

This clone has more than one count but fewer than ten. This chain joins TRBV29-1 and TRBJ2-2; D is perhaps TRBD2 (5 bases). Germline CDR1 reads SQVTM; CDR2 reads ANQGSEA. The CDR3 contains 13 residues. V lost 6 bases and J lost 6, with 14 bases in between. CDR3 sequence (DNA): TGCAGCGTATCTACGGGAAGGGCCGGGGAGCTGTTTTTT. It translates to CSVSTGRAGELFF.

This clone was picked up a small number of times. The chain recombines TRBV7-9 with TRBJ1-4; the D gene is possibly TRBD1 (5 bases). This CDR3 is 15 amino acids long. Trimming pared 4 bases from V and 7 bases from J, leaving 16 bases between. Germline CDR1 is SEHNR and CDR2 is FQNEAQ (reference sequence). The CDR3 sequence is CASSSGRREGEKLFF. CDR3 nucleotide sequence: TGTGCCAGCAGCTCGGGGCGCCGGGAGGGTGAAAAACTGTTTTTT.

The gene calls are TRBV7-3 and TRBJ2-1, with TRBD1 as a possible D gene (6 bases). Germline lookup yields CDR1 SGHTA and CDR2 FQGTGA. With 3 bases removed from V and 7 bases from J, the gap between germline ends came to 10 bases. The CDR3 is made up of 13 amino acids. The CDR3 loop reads CASSFTRGNEQFF. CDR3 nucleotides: TGTGCCAGCAGCTTTACTAGGGGGAATGAGCAGTTCTTC.

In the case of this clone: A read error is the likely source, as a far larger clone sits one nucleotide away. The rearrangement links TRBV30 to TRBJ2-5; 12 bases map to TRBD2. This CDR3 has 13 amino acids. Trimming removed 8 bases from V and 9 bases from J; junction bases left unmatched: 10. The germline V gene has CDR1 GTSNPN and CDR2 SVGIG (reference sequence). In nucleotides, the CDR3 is TGTGCCGGAAGTAGGACTAGCGGGGTAGCCCAGTACTTC. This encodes CAGSRTSGVAQYF.

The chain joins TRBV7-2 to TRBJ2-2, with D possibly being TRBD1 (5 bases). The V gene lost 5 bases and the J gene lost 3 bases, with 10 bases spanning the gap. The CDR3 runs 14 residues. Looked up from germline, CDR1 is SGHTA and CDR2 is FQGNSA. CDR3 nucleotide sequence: TGTGCCAGCAGCGTAGACAGTTACACCGGGGAGCTGTTTTTT. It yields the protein CASSVDSYTGELFF. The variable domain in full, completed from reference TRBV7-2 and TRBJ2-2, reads GAGVSQSPSNKVTEKGKDVELRCDPISGHTALYWYRQSLGQGLEFLIYFQGNSAPDKSGLPSDRFSAERTGGSVSTLTIQRTQQEDSAVYLCASSVDSYTGELFFGEGSRLTVL.

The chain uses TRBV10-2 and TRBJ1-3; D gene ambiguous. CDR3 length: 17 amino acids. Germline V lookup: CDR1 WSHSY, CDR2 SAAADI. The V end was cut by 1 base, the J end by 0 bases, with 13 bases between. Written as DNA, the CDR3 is TGCGCCAGCAGTGAGTATGCCGCTCTCTTCTCTGGAAACACCATATATTTT. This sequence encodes CASSEYAALFSGNTIYF.

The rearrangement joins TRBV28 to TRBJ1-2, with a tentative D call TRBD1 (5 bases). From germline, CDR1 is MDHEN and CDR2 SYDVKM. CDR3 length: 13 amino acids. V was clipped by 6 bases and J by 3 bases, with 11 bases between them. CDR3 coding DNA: TGTGCCAGCAGCACGACAGTCGACTATGGCTACACCTTC. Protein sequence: CASSTTVDYGYTF.

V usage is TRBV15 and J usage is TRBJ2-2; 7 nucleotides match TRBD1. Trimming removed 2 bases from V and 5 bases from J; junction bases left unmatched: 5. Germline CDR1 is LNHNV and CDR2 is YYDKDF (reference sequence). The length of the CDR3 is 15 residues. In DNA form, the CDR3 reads TGTGCCACCAGCAGAAAAACAGGGGTTACCGGGGAGCTGTTTTTT. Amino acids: CATSRKTGVTGELFF. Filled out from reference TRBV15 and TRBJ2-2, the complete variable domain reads DAMVIQNPRYQVTQFGKPVTLSCSQTLNHNVMYWYQQKSSQAPKLLFHYYDKDFNNEADTPDNFQSRRPNTSFCFLDIRSPGLGDTAMYLCATSRKTGVTGELFFGEGSRLTVL.

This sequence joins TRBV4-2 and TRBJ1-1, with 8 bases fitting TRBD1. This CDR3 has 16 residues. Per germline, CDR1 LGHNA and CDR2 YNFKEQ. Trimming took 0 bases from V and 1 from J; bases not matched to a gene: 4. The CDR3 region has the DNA TGTGCCAGCAGCCAAGACCCTGGGACAGGGAACACTGAAGCTTTCTTT. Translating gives CASSQDPGTGNTEAFF.

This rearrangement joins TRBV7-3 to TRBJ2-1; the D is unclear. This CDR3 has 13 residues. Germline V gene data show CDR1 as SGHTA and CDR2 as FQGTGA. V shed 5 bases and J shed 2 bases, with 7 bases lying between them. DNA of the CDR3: TGTGCCAGCAGCGATGGGACCTACAATGAGCAGTTCTTC. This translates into CASSDGTYNEQFF. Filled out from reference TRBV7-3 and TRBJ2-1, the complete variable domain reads GAGVSQTPSNKVTEKGKYVELRCDPISGHTALYWYRQSLGQGPEFLIYFQGTGAADDSGLPNDRFFAVRPEGSVSTLKIQRTERGDSAVYLCASSDGTYNEQFFGPGTRLTVL.

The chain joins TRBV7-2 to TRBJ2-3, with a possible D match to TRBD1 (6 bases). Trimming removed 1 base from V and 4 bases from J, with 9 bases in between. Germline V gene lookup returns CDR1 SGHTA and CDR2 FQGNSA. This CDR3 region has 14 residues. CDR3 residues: CASSLDRAPDTQYF. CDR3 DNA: TGTGCCAGCAGCTTAGACAGGGCCCCAGATACGCAGTATTTT.

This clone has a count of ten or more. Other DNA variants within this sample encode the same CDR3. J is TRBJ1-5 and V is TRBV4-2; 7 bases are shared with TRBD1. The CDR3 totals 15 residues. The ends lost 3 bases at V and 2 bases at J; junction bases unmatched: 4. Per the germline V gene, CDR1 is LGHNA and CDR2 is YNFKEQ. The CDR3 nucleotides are TGTGCCAGCAGCCACCGGGACAGTCGCAATCAGCCCCAGCATTTT. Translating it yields CASSHRDSRNQPQHF.

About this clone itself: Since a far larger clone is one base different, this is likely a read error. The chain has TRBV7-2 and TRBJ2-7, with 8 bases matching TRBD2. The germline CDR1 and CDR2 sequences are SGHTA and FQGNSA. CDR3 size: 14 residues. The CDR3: CVSSLAGPAHEQYF. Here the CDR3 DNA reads TGTGTCAGCAGCTTAGCGGGGCCTGCCCACGAGCAGTACTTC.

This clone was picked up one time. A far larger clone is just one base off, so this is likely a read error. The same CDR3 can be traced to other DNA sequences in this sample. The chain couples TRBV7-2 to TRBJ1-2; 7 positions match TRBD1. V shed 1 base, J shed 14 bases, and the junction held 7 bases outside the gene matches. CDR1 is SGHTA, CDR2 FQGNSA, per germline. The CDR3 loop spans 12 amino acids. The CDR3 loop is CASSLDGAGGTF. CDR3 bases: TGTGCCAGCAGCTTAGATGGGGCAGGGGGTACCTTC.

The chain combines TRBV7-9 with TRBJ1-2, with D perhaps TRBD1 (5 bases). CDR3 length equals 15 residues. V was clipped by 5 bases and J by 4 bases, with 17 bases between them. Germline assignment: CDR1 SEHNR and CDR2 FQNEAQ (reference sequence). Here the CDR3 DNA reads TGTGCCAGCAGCCAAGGGGTTGGGACGGGCTATGGCTACACCTTC. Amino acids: CASSQGVGTGYGYTF.

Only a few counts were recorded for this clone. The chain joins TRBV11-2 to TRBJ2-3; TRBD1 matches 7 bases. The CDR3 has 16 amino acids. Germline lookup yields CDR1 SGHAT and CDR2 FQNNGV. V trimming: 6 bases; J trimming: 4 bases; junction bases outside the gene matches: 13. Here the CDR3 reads CASSLGMTGLADTQYF. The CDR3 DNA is TGTGCCAGCAGTCTGGGGATGACAGGGCTCGCAGATACGCAGTATTTT. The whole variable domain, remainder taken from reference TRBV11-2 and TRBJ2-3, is EAGVAQSPRYKIIEKRQSVAFWCNPISGHATLYWYQQILGQGPKLLIQFQNNGVVDDSQLPKDRFSAERLKGVDSTLKIQPAKLEDSAVYLCASSLGMTGLADTQYFGPGTRLTVL.

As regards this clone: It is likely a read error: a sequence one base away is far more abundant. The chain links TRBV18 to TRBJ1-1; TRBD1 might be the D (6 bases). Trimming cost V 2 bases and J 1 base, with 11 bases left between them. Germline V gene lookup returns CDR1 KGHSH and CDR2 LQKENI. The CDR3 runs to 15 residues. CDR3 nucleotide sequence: TGTGCCAGCTCACCAAATAGACAGGCGAACACTGAAGCTTTCTTT. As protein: CASSPNRQANTEAFF.

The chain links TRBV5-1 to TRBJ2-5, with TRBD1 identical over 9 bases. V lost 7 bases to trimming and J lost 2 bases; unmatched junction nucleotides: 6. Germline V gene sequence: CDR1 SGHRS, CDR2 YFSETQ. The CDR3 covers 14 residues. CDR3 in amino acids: CASRIQGAQETQYF. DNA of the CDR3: TGCGCCAGCCGAATACAGGGGGCGCAAGAGACCCAGTACTTC.

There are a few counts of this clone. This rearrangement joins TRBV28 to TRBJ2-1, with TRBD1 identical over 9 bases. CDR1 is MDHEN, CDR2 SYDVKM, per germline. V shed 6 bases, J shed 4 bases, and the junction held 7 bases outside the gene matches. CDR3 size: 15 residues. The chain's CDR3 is CASSTAGTGYNEQFF. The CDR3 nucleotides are TGTGCCAGCAGCACCGCCGGGACAGGGTACAATGAGCAGTTCTTC.

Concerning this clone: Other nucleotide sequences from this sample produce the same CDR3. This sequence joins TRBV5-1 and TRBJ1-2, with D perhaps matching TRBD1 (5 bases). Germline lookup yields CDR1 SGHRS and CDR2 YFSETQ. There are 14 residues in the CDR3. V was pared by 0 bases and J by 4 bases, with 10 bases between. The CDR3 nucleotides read TGCGCCAGCAGCTTGGTACCAGGGACCTATGGCTACACCTTC. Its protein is CASSLVPGTYGYTF.

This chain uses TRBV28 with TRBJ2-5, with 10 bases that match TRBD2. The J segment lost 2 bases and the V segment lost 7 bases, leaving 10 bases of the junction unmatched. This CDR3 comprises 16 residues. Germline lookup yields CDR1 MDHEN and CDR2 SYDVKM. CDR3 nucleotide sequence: TGTGCCAGCAACCGTAGCGGGAGGCCCCCTCAAGAGACCCAGTACTTC. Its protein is CASNRSGRPPQETQYF.

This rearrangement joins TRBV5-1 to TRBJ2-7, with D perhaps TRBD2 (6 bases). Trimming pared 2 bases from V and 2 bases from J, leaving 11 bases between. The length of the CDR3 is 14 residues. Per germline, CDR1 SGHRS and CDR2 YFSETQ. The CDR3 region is CASSLGDSAYEQYF. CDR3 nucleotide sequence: TGCGCCAGCAGCTTAGGGGACTCCGCCTACGAGCAGTACTTC.

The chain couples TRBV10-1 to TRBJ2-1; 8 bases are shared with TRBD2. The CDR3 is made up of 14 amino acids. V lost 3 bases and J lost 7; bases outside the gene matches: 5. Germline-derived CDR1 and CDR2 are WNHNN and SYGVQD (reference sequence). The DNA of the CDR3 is TGCGCCAGCAGTGAAAGCGGGAGACGGAATGAGCAGTTCTTC. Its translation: CASSESGRRNEQFF.

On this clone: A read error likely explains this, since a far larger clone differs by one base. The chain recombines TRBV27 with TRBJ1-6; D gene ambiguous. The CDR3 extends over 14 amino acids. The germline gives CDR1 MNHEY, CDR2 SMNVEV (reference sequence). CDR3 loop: CASSYRQRNLPLHF. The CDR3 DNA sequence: TGTGCCAGCAGTTATAGGCAGCGCAATTTACCCCTCCACTTT.

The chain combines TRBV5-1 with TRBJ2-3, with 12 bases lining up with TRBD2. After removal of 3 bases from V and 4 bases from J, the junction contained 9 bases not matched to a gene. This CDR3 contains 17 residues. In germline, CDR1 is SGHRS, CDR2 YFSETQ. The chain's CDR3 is CASSSGGLAGRADTQYF. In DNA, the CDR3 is TGCGCCAGCAGCTCGGGAGGACTAGCGGGAAGGGCAGATACGCAGTATTTT.

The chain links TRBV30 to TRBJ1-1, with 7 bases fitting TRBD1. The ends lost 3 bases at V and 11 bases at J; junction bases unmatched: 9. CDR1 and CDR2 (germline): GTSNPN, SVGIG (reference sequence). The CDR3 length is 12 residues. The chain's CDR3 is CAWSLTKGAAFF. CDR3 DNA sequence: TGTGCCTGGAGCTTAACCAAGGGGGCGGCTTTCTTT.

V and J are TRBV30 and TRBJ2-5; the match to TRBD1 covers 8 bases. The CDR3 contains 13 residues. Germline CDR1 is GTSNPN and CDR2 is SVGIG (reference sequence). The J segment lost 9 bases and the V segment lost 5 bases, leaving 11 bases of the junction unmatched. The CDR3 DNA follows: TGTGCCTGGGCCACAGGGGGTCCAGCGGCCCAGTACTTC. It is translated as CAWATGGPAAQYF. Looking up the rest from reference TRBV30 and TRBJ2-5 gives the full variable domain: SQTIHQWPATLVQPVGSPLSLECTVEGTSNPNLYWYRQAAGRGLQLLFYSVGIGQISSEVPQNLSASRPQDRQFILSSKKLLLSDSGFYLCAWATGGPAAQYFGPGTRLLVL.

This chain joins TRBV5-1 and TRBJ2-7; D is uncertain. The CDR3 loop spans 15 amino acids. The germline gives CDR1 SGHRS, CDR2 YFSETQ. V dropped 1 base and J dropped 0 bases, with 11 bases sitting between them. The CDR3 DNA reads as TGCGCCAGCAGCTTGAATGCGAAGAGCTCCTACGAGCAGTACTTC. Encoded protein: CASSLNAKSSYEQYF.

The CDR3 here is CASSQFQSPPSNQPQHF. The CDR3, as DNA: TGCGCCAGCAGTCAATTCCAGTCCCCACCAAGCAATCAGCCCCAGCATTTT. The chain couples TRBV23-1 to TRBJ1-5; no firm D call. TRBV23-1 is an ORF, and what it does is uncertain. This CDR3 region has 17 residues. Between the trimmed V and J ends, which lost 1 base and 1 base, there was a span of 14 bases.